This T cell receptor (beta chain) was obtained from a study of T cell repertoires in cytomegalovirus infection. Points on this clonotype: No antigen is known for it.

The CDR3 sequence is 15 residues long. V was pared by 2 bases and J by 0 bases, with 11 bases between. Germline CDR1 MDHEN, CDR2 SYDVKM. One entry per CDR3 protein, called by TCRdb with MiXCR from the reads. This sample carries more than 250,000 distinct CDR3 sequences, roughly 25% of them seen once, and the ten largest clones take 10% to 15%. The source of this sequence is a human donor in good health (CMV status not recorded). Some clones in this sample may be carry-over from other donors' samples. The chain combines TRBV28 with TRBJ2-7; D unresolved. Specimen: cultured PBMCs, collected from culture after CMV antigen stimulation. The CDR3 coding sequence is TGTGCCAGCAGTTTACCCAAGGGTAGCTCCTACGAGCAGTACTTC. Protein sequence: CASSLPKGSSYEQYF.